A single sample is the source of the 23 T cell receptor beta chains below, sequenced in a study of T cell repertoires in aging, cancer and after chemotherapy. Peripheral blood genomic DNA, not sorted cells or RNA, was the template. TRB rearrangements spanning V, D and J were amplified using mixed TRB-A/B primers. In TCRdb, the multiplex PCR reads were re-called with MiXCR into one record per CDR3 protein. Seen here are 10,000 to 15,000 distinct CDR3 sequences, 35% observed once, and the top ten hold 6.6%. The source material was blood. Receptors were obtained from a human donor in good health. The donor label of this sample is uncertain.

This chain connects TRBV6-5 to TRBJ2-1, with 10 bases lining up with TRBD2. There are 16 residues in the CDR3. Germline V gene lookup returns CDR1 MNHEY and CDR2 SVGAGI. V was pared by 2 bases and J by 5 bases, with 6 bases of the junction left unmatched. CDR3 in amino acids: CASSYGTSGKDNEQFF. DNA of the CDR3: TGTGCCAGCAGTTACGGTACTAGCGGGAAAGACAATGAGCAGTTCTTC.

This clonotype has just a few counts. The chain links TRBV10-3 to TRBJ2-1; 12 bases fit TRBD2. Per the germline V gene, CDR1 is ENHRY and CDR2 is SYGVKD. Trimming at V came to 6 bases and at J to 7 bases, leaving 7 bases not matched to a gene. This CDR3 has 15 residues. In DNA, the CDR3 is TGTGCCATCAGCCCTCTAGCGGGAGGGACGAATGAGCAGTTCTTC. This codes for CAISPLAGGTNEQFF.

The chain uses TRBV15 and TRBJ2-1; 9 bases fit TRBD2. V trimming: 2 bases; J trimming: 2 bases; junction bases outside the gene matches: 7. From germline, CDR1 is LNHNV and CDR2 YYDKDF (reference sequence). The CDR3 loop spans 17 amino acids. The CDR3 reads CATSRRKTSGTYNEQFF. The CDR3 DNA reads TGTGCCACCAGCAGACGAAAGACTAGCGGAACCTACAATGAGCAGTTCTTC.

The chain has TRBV19 and TRBJ1-5; no definite D call. Between the trimmed V and J ends, which lost 7 bases and 2 bases, there was a span of 15 bases. The CDR3 loop spans 15 amino acids. Germline-derived CDR1 and CDR2 are LNHDA and SQIVND (reference sequence). The CDR3 protein is CASILTDVGNQPQHF. CDR3 bases: TGTGCCAGTATCCTAACGGACGTGGGCAATCAGCCCCAGCATTTT.

This chain joins TRBV6-4 and TRBJ2-3; weak D call: TRBD2 (5 bases). CDR3 size: 14 residues. Germline values: CDR1 MRHNA, CDR2 SNTAGT. The ends were cut back, 4 bases at V and 2 bases at J, with 10 bases in the middle. The CDR3 is CASSGTGDTDTQYF. The CDR3 DNA is TGTGCCAGCAGTGGAACCGGGGACACAGATACGCAGTATTTT.

By share of the sample, this clonotype is medium-sized. The chain carries TRBV19 and TRBJ2-7, with D perhaps matching TRBD1 (6 bases). The ends were cut back, 5 bases at V and 2 bases at J, with 13 bases in the middle. CDR1 and CDR2 (germline): LNHDA, SQIVND (reference sequence). The CDR3 loop spans 14 amino acids. CDR3 nucleotide sequence: TGTGCCAGTAGTTCGACCGGGACAACCTACGAGCAGTACTTC. Protein sequence: CASSSTGTTYEQYF.

There are a few counts of this clonotype. The rearrangement joins TRBV30 to TRBJ1-2; D is unclear. Trimming removed 2 bases from V and 0 bases from J, with 1 base in between. The CDR3 has 11 amino acids. Germline CDR1 is GTSNPN and CDR2 is SVGIG (reference sequence). CDR3 in amino acids: CAWSPNYGYTF. CDR3 DNA sequence: TGTGCCTGGAGTCCTAACTATGGCTACACCTTC.

Details on this clonotype: Mismatch with germline at one junction end may stem from a read error. The J gene is TRBJ2-5, the V gene TRBV5-6; 10 bases are shared with TRBD2. The CDR3 is 17 amino acids. Looked up from germline, CDR1 is SGHDT and CDR2 is YYEEEE. The CDR3 DNA reads TGCGCCAGCAGCCCATCTTGGGGAAGCGGGGGGGGAGAGACCCAGTACTTC. It translates to CASSPSWGSGGGETQYF.

The chain joins TRBV6-6 to TRBJ2-2; 7 nucleotides match TRBD2. Germline CDR1 is MNHNY and CDR2 is SVGAGI (reference sequence). The CDR3 spans 14 residues. The ends lost 7 bases at V and 6 bases at J; junction bases unmatched: 8. CDR3 sequence: CASTGGFESGELFF. The CDR3 nucleotides read TGTGCCAGCACGGGGGGTTTTGAGTCCGGGGAGCTGTTTTTT.

V and J are TRBV19 and TRBJ1-5, with 11 bases fitting TRBD1. The CDR3 runs to 15 residues. The V and J ends lost 6 bases and 9 bases, in that order; junction bases with no gene match: 10. Germline assignment: CDR1 LNHDA and CDR2 SQIVND (reference sequence). DNA of the CDR3: TGTGCCAGTAGGATGGGACAGGGGGACCTGACGCCCCAGCATTTT. Translation gives CASRMGQGDLTPQHF.

In this sample, this clonotype is medium-sized. The chain is built from TRBV30 and TRBJ2-1; possible D gene TRBD2, 7 bases. Trimming took 0 bases from V and 4 from J, leaving 10 bases between them. The CDR3 contains 14 residues. The V gene's germline CDR1 is GTSNPN and CDR2 SVGIG (reference sequence). CDR3 coding DNA: TGTGCCTGGAGTGTGGGAGGGGGGTACAATGAGCAGTTCTTC. It encodes CAWSVGGGYNEQFF.

The chain joins TRBV5-1 to TRBJ2-1; D remains ambiguous. The CDR3 contains 12 residues. The ends were cut back, 0 bases at V and 8 bases at J, with 6 bases in the middle. Germline assignment: CDR1 SGHRS and CDR2 YFSETQ. As DNA, the CDR3 is TGCGCCAGCAGCTTGGACTTCCATGAGCAGTTCTTC. Translation: CASSLDFHEQFF.

The rearrangement joins TRBV19 to TRBJ2-7, with 12 nucleotides matching TRBD1. This CDR3 spans 15 amino acids. The V and J ends lost 7 bases and 5 bases, in that order; junction bases with no gene match: 9. CDR1 LNHDA and CDR2 SQIVND come from the germline V gene (reference sequence). CDR3 protein: CASKGQGQGAHEQYF. CDR3 in DNA: TGTGCCAGTAAGGGTCAGGGACAGGGGGCCCACGAGCAGTACTTC.

The chain combines TRBV30 with TRBJ2-3; TRBD2 is a possible D gene (6 bases). This CDR3 region has 13 residues. Germline CDR1 reads GTSNPN; CDR2 reads SVGIG (reference sequence). Trimming left V 0 bases short and J 3 bases short, with 7 bases between. CDR3 nucleotide sequence: TGTGCCTGGAGTGTACGGGGGACAGATACGCAGTATTTT. Amino acid sequence: CAWSVRGTDTQYF. Together with reference TRBV30 and TRBJ2-3, the CDR3 gives the full variable domain: SQTIHQWPATLVQPVGSPLSLECTVEGTSNPNLYWYRQAAGRGLQLLFYSVGIGQISSEVPQNLSASRPQDRQFILSSKKLLLSDSGFYLCAWSVRGTDTQYFGPGTRLTVL.

This clonotype is deemed medium-sized (0.01 to 0.1%). The chain links TRBV29-1 to TRBJ2-7; 8 bases align to TRBD1. Germline V lookup: CDR1 SQVTM, CDR2 ANQGSEA. The ends lost 3 bases at V and 6 bases at J; junction bases unmatched: 7. The CDR3 length is 13 residues. The CDR3 DNA sequence: TGCAGCGTTGATACAGGGGGAACTGGCGAGCAGTACTTC. This gives the protein CSVDTGGTGEQYF.

The chain joins TRBV27 to TRBJ1-2; a possible D gene is TRBD1 (6 bases). Looked up from germline, CDR1 is MNHEY and CDR2 is SMNVEV (reference sequence). V was shortened by 6 bases and J by 8 bases, with 25 bases between the two germline ends. This CDR3 is built from 16 residues. The CDR3 spells CASSLVGTPPGDGYTF. CDR3 coding DNA: TGTGCCAGCAGCCTTGTGGGGACACCTCCCGGCGACGGCTACACCTTC.

V is TRBV5-1 and J is TRBJ2-1; 12 nucleotides agree with TRBD1. The germline V gene has CDR1 SGHRS and CDR2 YFSETQ. The V and J ends lost 7 bases and 8 bases, in that order; junction bases with no gene match: 13. The CDR3 loop spans 16 amino acids. The CDR3 DNA is TGCGCCAGCCGGACGGATTCCGGGACAGGGGGCGATGAGCAGTTCTTC. Translation: CASRTDSGTGGDEQFF. The whole variable domain, filled in from reference TRBV5-1 and TRBJ2-1, reads KAGVTQTPRYLIKTRGQQVTLSCSPISGHRSVSWYQQTPGQGLQFLFEYFSETQRNKGNFPGRFSGRQFSNSRSEMNVSTLELGDSALYLCASRTDSGTGGDEQFFGPGTRLTVL.

CDR3 amino acids: CASSFPFQEGEAFF. The CDR3 nucleotides read TGTGCCAGCAGCTTTCCTTTCCAGGAAGGTGAAGCTTTCTTT. This chain uses TRBV11-3 with TRBJ1-1; D gene unclear. The CDR3 length is 14 residues. The V and J ends lost 3 bases and 7 bases respectively, with 15 bases between them. Germline CDR1 reads SGHNT; CDR2 reads YENEEA.

In its sample, this clonotype ranks as large (0.1 to 1%). V usage is TRBV29-1 and J usage is TRBJ2-2, with 10 bases that match TRBD1. CDR1 and CDR2 (germline): SQVTM, ANQGSEA. The CDR3 extends over 13 amino acids. V shed 7 bases, J shed 6 bases, and the junction held 5 bases outside the gene matches. The CDR3 region is CSAGQGEAGELFF. The CDR3, as DNA: TGCAGCGCAGGACAGGGGGAAGCCGGGGAGCTGTTTTTT.

This clonotype rates as medium-sized. V is TRBV11-3 and J is TRBJ2-2, with D possibly TRBD1 on 5 matching bases. V dropped 2 bases and J dropped 1 base, with 8 bases sitting between them. Germline loops: CDR1 SGHNT, CDR2 YENEEA. The CDR3 extends over 15 amino acids. DNA for the CDR3: TGTGCCAGCAGCTTAAGTGGACAGAACACCGGGGAGCTGTTTTTT. It specifies CASSLSGQNTGELFF.

The chain combines TRBV5-4 with TRBJ2-3, with 7 nucleotides matching TRBD2. Germline CDR1 SGHNT, CDR2 YYREEE (reference sequence). The CDR3 runs 15 residues. The V and J ends lost 4 bases and 4 bases, in that order; junction bases with no gene match: 9. DNA for the CDR3: TGTGCCAGCAGCATTAGCGGGTCGAACGCAGATACGCAGTATTTT. Its translation is CASSISGSNADTQYF.

The chain uses TRBV12-3 or TRBV12-4 and TRBJ2-7; a weak D match, TRBD1 (6 bases). CDR3 length equals 12 residues. The V gene lost 5 bases and the J gene lost 5 bases, with 10 bases spanning the gap. In nucleotides, the CDR3 is TGTGCCAGCAGTCTTTGGACAGACGAGCAGTACTTC. This encodes CASSLWTDEQYF.

CDR3 sequence reads: CASSPRGGGTDTQYF. The CDR3 nucleotides read TGTGCCAGCAGTCCCAGGGGGGGGGGGACAGATACGCAGTATTTT. The chain has TRBV6-5 and TRBJ2-3; D may match TRBD1 or TRBD2 (7 bases each). There are 15 residues in the CDR3. The V end was cut by 5 bases, the J end by 3 bases, with 15 bases between. In germline, CDR1 is MNHEY, CDR2 SVGAGI.